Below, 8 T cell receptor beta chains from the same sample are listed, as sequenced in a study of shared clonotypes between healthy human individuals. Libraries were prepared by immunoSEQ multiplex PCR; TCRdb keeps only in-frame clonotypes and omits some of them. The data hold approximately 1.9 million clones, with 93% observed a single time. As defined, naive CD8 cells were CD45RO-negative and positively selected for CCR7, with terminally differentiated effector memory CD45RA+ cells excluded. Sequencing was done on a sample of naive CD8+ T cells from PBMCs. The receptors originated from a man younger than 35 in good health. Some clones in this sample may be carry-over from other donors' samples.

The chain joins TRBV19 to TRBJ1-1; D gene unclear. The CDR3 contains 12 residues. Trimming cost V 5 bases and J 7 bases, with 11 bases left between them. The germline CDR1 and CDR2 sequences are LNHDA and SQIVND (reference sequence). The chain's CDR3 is CASSAIWGEAFF. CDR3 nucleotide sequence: TGTGCCAGTAGTGCGATCTGGGGTGAAGCTTTCTTT.

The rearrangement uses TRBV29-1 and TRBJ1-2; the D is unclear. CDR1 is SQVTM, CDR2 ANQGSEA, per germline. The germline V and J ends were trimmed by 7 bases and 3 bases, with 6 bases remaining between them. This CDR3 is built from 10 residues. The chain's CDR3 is CSATDYGYTF. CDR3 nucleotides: TGCAGCGCTACAGACTATGGCTACACCTTC.

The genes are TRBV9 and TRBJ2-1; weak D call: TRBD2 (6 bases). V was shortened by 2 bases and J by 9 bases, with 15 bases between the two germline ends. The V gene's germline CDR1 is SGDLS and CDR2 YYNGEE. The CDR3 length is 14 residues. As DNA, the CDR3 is TGTGCCAGCAGCGTCCCTCGGGGGATGGGTGAGCAGTTCTTC. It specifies CASSVPRGMGEQFF.

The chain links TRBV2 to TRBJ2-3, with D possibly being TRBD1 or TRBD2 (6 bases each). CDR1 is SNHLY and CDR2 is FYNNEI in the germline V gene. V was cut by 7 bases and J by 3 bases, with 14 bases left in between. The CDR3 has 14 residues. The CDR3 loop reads CASTDRRGTDTQYF. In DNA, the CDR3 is TGTGCCAGCACTGACAGGAGGGGGACAGATACGCAGTATTTT. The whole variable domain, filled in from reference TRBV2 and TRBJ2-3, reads EPEVTQTPSHQVTQMGQEVILRCVPISNHLYFYWYRQILGQKVEFLVSFYNNEISEKSEIFDDQFSVERPDGSNFTLKIRSTKLEDSAMYFCASTDRRGTDTQYFGPGTRLTVL.

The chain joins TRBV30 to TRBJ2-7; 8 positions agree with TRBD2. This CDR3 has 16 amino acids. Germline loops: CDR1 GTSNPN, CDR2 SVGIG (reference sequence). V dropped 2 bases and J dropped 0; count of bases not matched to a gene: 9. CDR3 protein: CAWSISWLAGSYEQYF. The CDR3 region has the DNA TGTGCCTGGAGTATATCATGGCTAGCGGGCTCCTACGAGCAGTACTTC.

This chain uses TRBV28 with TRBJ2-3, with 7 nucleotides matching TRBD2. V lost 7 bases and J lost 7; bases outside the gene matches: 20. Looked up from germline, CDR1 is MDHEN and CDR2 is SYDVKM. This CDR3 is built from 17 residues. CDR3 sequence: CASKSLWAGVKDNTQYF. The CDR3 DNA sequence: TGTGCCAGCAAATCCTTGTGGGCGGGAGTAAAGGATAATACGCAGTATTTT.

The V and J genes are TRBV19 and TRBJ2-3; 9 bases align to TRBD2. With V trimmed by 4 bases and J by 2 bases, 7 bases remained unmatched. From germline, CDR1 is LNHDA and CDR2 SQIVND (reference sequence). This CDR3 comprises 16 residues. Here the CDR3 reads CASSTRLADYTDTQYF. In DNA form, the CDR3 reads TGTGCCAGTAGTACGCGACTAGCGGATTACACAGATACGCAGTATTTT.

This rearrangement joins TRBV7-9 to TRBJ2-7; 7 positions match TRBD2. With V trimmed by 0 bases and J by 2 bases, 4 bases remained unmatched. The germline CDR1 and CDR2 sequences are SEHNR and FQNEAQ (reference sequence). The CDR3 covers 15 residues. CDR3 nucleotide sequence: TGTGCCAGCAGCTTAGCGGTGACTAGCCCCTACGAGCAGTACTTC. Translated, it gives CASSLAVTSPYEQYF.